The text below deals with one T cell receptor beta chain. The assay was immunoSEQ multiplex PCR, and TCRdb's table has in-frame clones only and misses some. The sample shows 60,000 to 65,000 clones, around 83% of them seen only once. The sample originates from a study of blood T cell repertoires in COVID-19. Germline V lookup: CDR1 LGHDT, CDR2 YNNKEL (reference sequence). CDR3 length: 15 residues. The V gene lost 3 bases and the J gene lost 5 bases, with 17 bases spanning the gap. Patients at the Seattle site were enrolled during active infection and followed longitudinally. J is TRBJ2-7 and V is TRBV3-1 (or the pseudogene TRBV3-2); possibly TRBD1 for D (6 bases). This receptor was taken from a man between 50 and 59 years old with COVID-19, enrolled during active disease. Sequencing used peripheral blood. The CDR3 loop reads CASSHGGAGSNEQYF. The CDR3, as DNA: TGTGCCAGCAGCCATGGGGGCGCAGGAAGTAACGAGCAGTACTTC.